The next 20 T cell receptor beta chains were all read from a single sample in a study of type 1 and type 2 diabetes patients. PCR was run on genomic DNA. A primer set of 30 forward and 13 reverse primers amplified the CDR3. Each CDR3 protein gets one entry after TCRdb re-called the multiplex PCR reads with MiXCR. In the table there are about 270,000 distinct CDR3 sequences, 45% to 60% of which are singletons. The specimen was peripheral blood mononuclear cells (PBMCs). All receptors derive from a man between 18 and 35 years old with type 2 diabetes.

V is TRBV7-3 and J is TRBJ1-2; 7 nucleotides line up with TRBD1. J was trimmed by 7 bases and V by 2 bases; bases with no gene match: 4. This CDR3 has 13 amino acids. Germline CDR1 reads SGHTA; CDR2 reads FQGTGA. CDR3 protein: CASSLFPGGGYTF. As DNA, the CDR3 is TGTGCCAGCAGCTTATTTCCAGGGGGTGGCTACACCTTC. Using reference TRBV7-3 and TRBJ1-2 for the parts outside the CDR3, the full variable domain is GAGVSQTPSNKVTEKGKYVELRCDPISGHTALYWYRQSLGQGPEFLIYFQGTGAADDSGLPNDRFFAVRPEGSVSTLKIQRTERGDSAVYLCASSLFPGGGYTFGSGTRLTVV.

The chain combines TRBV4-1 with TRBJ2-7, with 7 bases fitting TRBD1. The CDR3 sequence is 14 residues long. Germline CDR1 reads MGHRA; CDR2 reads YSYEKL. V was clipped by 0 bases and J by 3 bases; unmatched bases: 2. The CDR3 DNA sequence: TGCGCCAGCAGCCAAGAGAGGGACAGCTACGAGCAGTACTTC. This translates into CASSQERDSYEQYF.

The CDR3: CATSRDRVNEKLFF. CDR3 bases: TGTGCCACCAGCCGCGACAGGGTTAATGAAAAACTGTTTTTT. This rearrangement joins TRBV15 to TRBJ1-4; TRBD1 agrees at 7 bases. The trim removed 5 bases at V and 4 bases at J, leaving 4 bases unmatched. Germline loops: CDR1 LNHNV, CDR2 YYDKDF (reference sequence). The CDR3 sequence is 14 residues long.

CDR3 in amino acids: CASSRRADSLILATNEKLFF. CDR3 nucleotide sequence: TGTGCCAGCAGCCGGCGGGCCGACAGTTTAATCCTTGCAACTAATGAAAAACTGTTTTTT. The chain couples TRBV5-5 to TRBJ1-4; D perhaps matches TRBD1 (5 bases). Germline V CDR1 and CDR2: SGHKS, YYEKEE (reference sequence). V gave up 4 bases and J gave up 0 bases, with 25 bases separating them. This CDR3 region has 20 residues.

A few counts support this clonotype. The chain joins TRBV30 to TRBJ2-1; TRBD2 agrees at 9 bases. V was pared by 0 bases and J by 9 bases, with 6 bases of the junction left unmatched. The length of the CDR3 is 14 residues. Per the germline V gene, CDR1 is GTSNPN and CDR2 is SVGIG (reference sequence). CDR3 DNA sequence: TGTGCCTGGAGTGTAGCGGGGGGTAAGAGTGAGCAGTTCTTC. Protein: CAWSVAGGKSEQFF.

The rearrangement joins TRBV20-1 to TRBJ1-2, with no clear D. Germline V gene data show CDR1 as DFQATT and CDR2 as SNEGSKA (reference sequence). V lost 7 bases and J lost 3, with 15 bases in between. CDR3 length: 13 residues. The DNA of the CDR3 is TGCAGTGTTCCCTGGGTTGGGGACTATGGCTACACCTTC. Its protein is CSVPWVGDYGYTF.

This clonotype appeared a few times. The V call is TRBV19, the J call TRBJ1-1; TRBD1 might be the D (5 bases). This CDR3 has 14 amino acids. Per germline, CDR1 LNHDA and CDR2 SQIVND (reference sequence). The V end was cut by 3 bases, the J end by 0 bases, with 8 bases between. The CDR3: CASSMGQMNTEAFF. CDR3 nucleotide sequence: TGTGCCAGTAGTATGGGGCAAATGAACACTGAAGCTTTCTTT.

The V gene is TRBV7-6, the J gene TRBJ2-5; D is perhaps TRBD1 (6 bases). Germline loops: CDR1 SGHVS, CDR2 FNYEAQ. Trimming shortened V by 4 bases and J by 1 base, and 10 bases separated the two germline ends. This CDR3 is built from 14 residues. CDR3 DNA: TGTGCCAGCAGCTCCGGACAGCTCCAAGAGACCCAGTACTTC. Translated, it gives CASSSGQLQETQYF.

The genes are TRBV7-9 and TRBJ2-7; 11 bases map to TRBD1. Germline CDR1 reads SEHNR; CDR2 reads FQNEAQ (reference sequence). The junction had 6 bases not matched to a gene; V was cut back by 5 bases and J by 6 bases. The CDR3 runs 14 residues. CDR3 nucleotides: TGTGCCAGCAGCCCCAGGACAGGGGGCCCCGAGCAGTACTTC. Protein product: CASSPRTGGPEQYF.

The chain joins TRBV2 to TRBJ2-7, with unresolved D. The germline V and J ends were trimmed by 3 bases and 4 bases, with 10 bases remaining between them. The germline V gene has CDR1 SNHLY and CDR2 FYNNEI. The CDR3 is made up of 13 amino acids. The CDR3 region has the DNA TGTGCCAGCAGTGATACGGCCTTTTACGAGCAGTACTTC. Protein: CASSDTAFYEQYF.

The chain carries TRBV7-3 and TRBJ2-2; 8 bases agree with TRBD2. J gave up 4 bases and V 5 bases, and 12 bases lay outside the gene matches. Germline values: CDR1 SGHTA, CDR2 FQGTGA. This CDR3 has 17 residues. The CDR3 nucleotides read TGTGCCAGCAGCCGGGGGGGACTCGCCTGGAGCACCGGGGAGCTGTTTTTT. It specifies CASSRGGLAWSTGELFF.

This clonotype was recorded a few times. The gene calls are TRBV7-6 and TRBJ2-5; D remains unclear. The CDR3 extends over 12 amino acids. Germline V gives CDR1 SGHVS, CDR2 FNYEAQ. Trimming stripped 1 base from V and 5 bases from J, with 5 bases between. The CDR3 DNA is TGTGCCAGCAGCTTAGGGGATGAGACCCAGTACTTC. Translating it yields CASSLGDETQYF.

This clonotype was counted ten times or more. The chain combines TRBV2 with TRBJ2-7, with 7 bases aligning to TRBD2. CDR3 size: 14 residues. The trim removed 4 bases at V and 4 bases at J, leaving 7 bases unmatched. Per the germline V gene, CDR1 is SNHLY and CDR2 is FYNNEI. CDR3 bases: TGTGCCAGCAGTGCCTCCCGGGGAGGGTACGAGCAGTACTTC. Its protein is CASSASRGGYEQYF.

This clonotype was counted between two and nine times. The chain is built from TRBV6-6 and TRBJ1-2; 10 bases map to TRBD1. Trimming removed 7 bases from V and 8 bases from J; junction bases left unmatched: 10. The CDR3 has 14 residues. Germline V gene data show CDR1 as MNHNY and CDR2 as SVGAGI (reference sequence). CDR3 DNA: TGTGCCAGCAACCGGGACAGGGGATCAGAAGGCTACACCTTC. It yields the protein CASNRDRGSEGYTF.

The chain links TRBV10-1 to TRBJ2-2; 7 positions agree with TRBD2. The V segment lost 8 bases and the J segment 4 bases; nucleotides outside the gene matches: 4. Germline CDR1 and CDR2: WNHNN and SYGVQD (reference sequence). The CDR3 is 13 residues long. For the CDR3, the DNA is TGCGCCAGCTCCCGGGAGGTCACCGGGGAGCTGTTTTTT. It codes for CASSREVTGELFF.

This clonotype came up a few times. J is TRBJ2-2 and V is TRBV19; D gene uncertain. The CDR3 covers 14 residues. V dropped 3 bases and J dropped 5 bases, with 10 bases sitting between them. Germline CDR1 is LNHDA and CDR2 is SQIVND (reference sequence). CDR3 sequence reads: CASSMVGTTGELFF. In nucleotides, the CDR3 is TGTGCCAGTAGTATGGTGGGCACTACCGGGGAGCTGTTTTTT. Full variable domain (rest looked up from reference TRBV19 and TRBJ2-2): DGGITQSPKYLFRKEGQNVTLSCEQNLNHDAMYWYRQDPGQGLRLIYYSQIVNDFQKGDIAEGYSVSREKKESFPLTVTSAQKNPTAFYLCASSMVGTTGELFFGEGSRLTVL.

The V call is TRBV24-1, the J call TRBJ2-5; 13 bases match TRBD2. Germline V CDR1 and CDR2: KGHDR, SFDVKD. The CDR3 spans 16 residues. Losses at the gene ends were 3 bases for V and 2 bases for J; bases not matched to a gene: 2. This CDR3 is CATSDRTSGRQETQYF. Here the CDR3 DNA reads TGTGCCACCAGTGATCGGACTAGCGGGAGACAAGAGACCCAGTACTTC.

The genes are TRBV20-1 and TRBJ1-6; 7 bases fit TRBD1. V lost 5 bases and J lost 4; bases outside the gene matches: 5. Germline V CDR1 and CDR2: DFQATT, SNEGSKA (reference sequence). The CDR3 has 14 amino acids. The CDR3 is CSAPDRRYNSPLHF. CDR3 DNA: TGCAGTGCTCCGGACAGGAGATATAATTCACCCCTCCACTTT.

The chain links TRBV9 to TRBJ1-2; D is unclear. CDR3 length: 11 residues. The germline V and J ends were trimmed by 5 bases and 4 bases, with 6 bases remaining between them. Germline CDR1 SGDLS, CDR2 YYNGEE. As DNA, the CDR3 is TGTGCCAGCAGTGACCTCTATGGCTACACCTTC. This sequence encodes CASSDLYGYTF.

The chain carries TRBV6-6 and TRBJ2-7; 12 bases line up with TRBD2. The CDR3 loop spans 18 amino acids. Germline CDR1 and CDR2: MNHNY and SVGAGI (reference sequence). V gave up 3 bases and J gave up 0 bases; unmatched junction bases: 9. CDR3 protein: CASSYSSGLAGGSYEQYF. As DNA, the CDR3 is TGTGCCAGCAGTTATTCCTCGGGACTAGCGGGTGGCTCCTACGAGCAGTACTTC.